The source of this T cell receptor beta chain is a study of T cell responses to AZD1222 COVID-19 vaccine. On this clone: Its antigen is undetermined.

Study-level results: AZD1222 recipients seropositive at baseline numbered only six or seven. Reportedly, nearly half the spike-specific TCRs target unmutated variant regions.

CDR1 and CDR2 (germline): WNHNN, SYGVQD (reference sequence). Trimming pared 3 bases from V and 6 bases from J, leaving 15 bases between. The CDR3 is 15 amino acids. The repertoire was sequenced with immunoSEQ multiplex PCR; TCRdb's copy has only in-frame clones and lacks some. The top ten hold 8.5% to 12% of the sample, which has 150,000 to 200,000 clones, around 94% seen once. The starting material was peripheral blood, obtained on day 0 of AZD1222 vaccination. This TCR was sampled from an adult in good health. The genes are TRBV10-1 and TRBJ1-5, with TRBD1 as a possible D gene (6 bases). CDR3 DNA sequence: TGCGCCAGCAGTGACGGACCTAGGGGGGCTCAGCCCCAGCATTTT. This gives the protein CASSDGPRGAQPQHF.